Below, 12 T cell receptor beta chains from the same sample are listed, as sequenced in a study of response to subunit inactivated influenza vaccine. MiXCR, applied by TCRdb to the RT-PCR reads, yields one record per CDR3 protein. This sample has around 570,000 distinct CDR3 sequences; about 8% occur once, and the top ten carry 10% to 15%. The material was PBMCs from blood, obtained around 25 months after vaccination. All receptors derive from a man aged 50 to 75 who received an inactivated influenza vaccine.

The V gene is TRBV3-1, the J gene TRBJ2-7; D might be TRBD1 (5 bases). This CDR3 is 16 amino acids long. Between the trimmed V and J ends, which lost 0 bases and 6 bases, there was a span of 18 bases. CDR1 is LGHDT, CDR2 YNNKEL, per germline (reference sequence). CDR3 residues: CASSQDTPGWGFEQYF. The CDR3 region has the DNA TGTGCCAGCAGCCAAGATACCCCCGGGTGGGGCTTCGAGCAGTACTTC.

This clonotype showed up just a few times. The V and J genes are TRBV27 and TRBJ1-1; tentative D call: TRBD1 (5 bases). The CDR3 contains 14 residues. V shed 4 bases and J shed 4 bases, with 13 bases lying between them. The germline gives CDR1 MNHEY, CDR2 SMNVEV (reference sequence). The CDR3 nucleotides read TGTGCCAGCAGTTCTCCCGGGGGGGGCACTGAAGCTTTCTTT. Translation gives CASSSPGGGTEAFF.

This clonotype was picked up many times. The CDR3 here is CASSQFGGGGDEQFF. CDR3 nucleotide sequence: TGTGCCAGCAGCCAGTTCGGGGGAGGAGGAGATGAGCAGTTCTTC. The rearrangement links TRBV9 to TRBJ2-1, with D possibly being TRBD2 (6 bases). The CDR3 totals 15 residues. Per germline, CDR1 SGDLS and CDR2 YYNGEE. V shed 4 bases and J shed 8 bases, with 19 bases lying between them.

The chain couples TRBV30 to TRBJ2-1; 7 bases are a match to TRBD2. The ends lost 0 bases at V and 4 bases at J; junction bases unmatched: 6. Germline assignment: CDR1 GTSNPN and CDR2 SVGIG (reference sequence). This CDR3 is built from 15 residues. This CDR3 reads CAWSVWRESYNEQFF. The CDR3 coding sequence is TGTGCCTGGAGTGTCTGGCGGGAGTCTTACAATGAGCAGTTCTTC.

This clonotype was found many times. J is TRBJ2-3 and V is TRBV20-1; TRBD2 agrees at 8 bases. V dropped 2 bases and J dropped 2; count of bases not matched to a gene: 9. The CDR3 covers 16 residues. Germline V lookup: CDR1 DFQATT, CDR2 SNEGSKA (reference sequence). The CDR3: CSARSLTSEVTDTQYF. The CDR3 coding sequence is TGCAGTGCTAGATCCCTGACTAGCGAAGTCACAGATACGCAGTATTTT.

The CDR3 DNA reads as TGTGCCATCAGTGAGCCGGGGACAGGAGCTAACTATGGCTACACCTTC. Protein product: CAISEPGTGANYGYTF. V gene TRBV10-3 combines with J gene TRBJ1-2; 8 bases match TRBD1. Germline trimming cut 2 bases from V and 0 bases from J; bases unmatched to any gene: 5. The V gene's germline CDR1 is ENHRY and CDR2 SYGVKD. This CDR3 region has 16 residues.

This clonotype was found a few times. V is TRBV30 and J is TRBJ2-1; 10 nucleotides agree with TRBD2. The CDR3 totals 14 residues. Germline CDR1 reads GTSNPN; CDR2 reads SVGIG (reference sequence). Trimming removed 4 bases from V and 13 bases from J; junction bases left unmatched: 13. Here the CDR3 reads CAWNAIISGGSQFF. The CDR3 DNA reads as TGTGCCTGGAATGCGATCATTAGCGGGGGGTCTCAGTTCTTC.

This clonotype was detected a few times. The chain couples TRBV20-1 to TRBJ1-2, with 10 bases that match TRBD1. The CDR3 spans 13 residues. J lost 3 bases, V lost 6 bases, and 4 bases had no gene match. Per germline, CDR1 DFQATT and CDR2 SNEGSKA (reference sequence). DNA of the CDR3: TGCAGTGCGGGGGGGACAGGGGACTATGGCTACACCTTC. Translated: CSAGGTGDYGYTF.

There are a few counts of this clonotype. The chain employs TRBV6-2 or TRBV6-3 and TRBJ2-7; 11 bases agree with TRBD2. Germline trimming cut 2 bases from V and 7 bases from J; bases unmatched to any gene: 16. Germline CDR1 and CDR2: MNHEY and SVGEGT. The CDR3 has 18 residues. CDR3 in DNA: TGTGCCAGCAGTTACCGGTCTAGCGGGAGGCTCACTTCTGAGGAGCAGTACTTC. This gives the protein CASSYRSSGRLTSEEQYF.

There are many counts of this clonotype. The J gene is TRBJ2-2, the V gene TRBV12-3 or TRBV12-4; possible D gene TRBD2, 8 bases. The ends were cut back, 3 bases at V and 0 bases at J, with 17 bases in the middle. This CDR3 is built from 18 residues. Written as DNA, the CDR3 is TGTGCCAGCAGTTTTGGGACAGCGGGGGTCACGAACACCGGGGAGCTGTTTTTT. Translation gives CASSFGTAGVTNTGELFF.

The chain couples TRBV29-1 to TRBJ2-7; 8 positions agree with TRBD1. Per germline, CDR1 SQVTM and CDR2 ANQGSEA. This CDR3 comprises 14 residues. The ends lost 1 base at V and 3 bases at J; junction bases unmatched: 5. The chain's CDR3 is CSVEGTGPFYEQYF. CDR3 sequence (DNA): TGCAGCGTTGAAGGGACAGGGCCGTTCTACGAGCAGTACTTC.

A few counts support this clonotype. The rearrangement links TRBV29-1 to TRBJ2-4; tentative D call: TRBD1 (5 bases). The CDR3 totals 17 residues. Trimming took 4 bases from V and 0 from J, leaving 19 bases between them. CDR1 is SQVTM and CDR2 is ANQGSEA in the germline V gene. As DNA, the CDR3 is TGCAGCGTTGTACTTCGCAGGGCTGGGGTAGCCAAAAACATTCAGTACTTC. It specifies CSVVLRRAGVAKNIQYF.